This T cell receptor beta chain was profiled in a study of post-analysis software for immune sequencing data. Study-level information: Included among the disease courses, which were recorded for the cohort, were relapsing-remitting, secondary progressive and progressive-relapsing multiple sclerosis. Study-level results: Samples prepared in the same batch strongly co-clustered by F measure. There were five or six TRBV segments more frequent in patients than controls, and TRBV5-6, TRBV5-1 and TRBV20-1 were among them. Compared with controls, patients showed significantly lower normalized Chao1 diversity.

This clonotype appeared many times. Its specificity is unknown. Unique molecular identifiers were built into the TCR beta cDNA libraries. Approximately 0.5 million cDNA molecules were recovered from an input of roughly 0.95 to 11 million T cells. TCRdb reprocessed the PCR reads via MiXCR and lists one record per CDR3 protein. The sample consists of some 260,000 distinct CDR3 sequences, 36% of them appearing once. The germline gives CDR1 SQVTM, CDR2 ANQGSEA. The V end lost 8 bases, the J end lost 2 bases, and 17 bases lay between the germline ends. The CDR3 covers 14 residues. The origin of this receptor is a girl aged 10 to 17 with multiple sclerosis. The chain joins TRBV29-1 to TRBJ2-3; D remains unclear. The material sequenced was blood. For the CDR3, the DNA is TGCAGCTCGCGGACGGATCTTTACACAGATACGCAGTATTTT. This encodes CSSRTDLYTDTQYF.